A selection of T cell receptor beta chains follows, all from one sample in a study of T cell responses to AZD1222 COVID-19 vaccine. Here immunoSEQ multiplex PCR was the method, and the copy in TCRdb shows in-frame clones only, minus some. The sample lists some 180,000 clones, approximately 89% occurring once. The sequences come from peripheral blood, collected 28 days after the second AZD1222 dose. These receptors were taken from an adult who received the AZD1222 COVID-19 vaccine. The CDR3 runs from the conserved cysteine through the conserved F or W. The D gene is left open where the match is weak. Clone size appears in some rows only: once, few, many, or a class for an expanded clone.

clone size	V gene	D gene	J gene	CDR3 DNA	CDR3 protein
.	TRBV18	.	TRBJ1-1	TGTGCCAGCTCACCATTCCCGAACACTGAAGCTTTCTTT	CASSPFPNTEAFF
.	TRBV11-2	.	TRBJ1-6	TGTGCCAGCAGCGGGCCGGGACAACCTTCACCCCTCCACTTT	CASSGPGQPSPLHF
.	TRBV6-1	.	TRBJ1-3	TGTGCCAGCAGAGACAGGACTGGAAACACCATATATTTT	CASRDRTGNTIYF
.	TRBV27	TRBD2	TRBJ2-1	TGTGCCAGCCGTCGACTAGCGGGCTCCTACAATGAGCAGTTCTTC	CASRRLAGSYNEQFF
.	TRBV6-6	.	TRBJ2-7	TGTGCCGCAGCGCGAGGGCCGACCTACGAGCAGTACTTC	CAAARGPTYEQYF
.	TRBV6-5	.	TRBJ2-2	TGTGCCCACCGGGCCACCGCCTCCGGGGAGCTGTTTTTT	CAHRATASGELFF
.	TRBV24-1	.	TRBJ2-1	TGTGCCACCAGTGATCCTGCAACTCGCAGGGATGAGCAGTTCTTC	CATSDPATRRDEQFF
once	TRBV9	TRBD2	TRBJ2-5	TGTGCCAGCAGCGTAGGAGGGGGACTAGCGGGATCGGAGACCCAGTACTTC	CASSVGGGLAGSETQYF
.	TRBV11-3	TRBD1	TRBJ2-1	TGTGCCAGCAGCTTAGGGGGACAGAGACCCAATGAGCAGTTCTTC	CASSLGGQRPNEQFF
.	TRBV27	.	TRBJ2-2	TGTGCCAGCAGTCCCCCGAACACCGGGGAGCTGTTTTTT	CASSPPNTGELFF
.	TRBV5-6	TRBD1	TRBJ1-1	TGTGCCAGCAGCCCCGGGACAGGGTCCAACACTGAAGCTTTCTTT	CASSPGTGSNTEAFF
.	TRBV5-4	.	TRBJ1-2	TGTGCCAGCAGCCCCCTCGAAGGGAGTAAGGGTTATGGCTACACCTTC	CASSPLEGSKGYGYTF
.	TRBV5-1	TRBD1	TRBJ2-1	TGCGCCAGCAGCTTGGTAGGACAGGGGTTGTGGGACAATGAGCAGTTCTTC	CASSLVGQGLWDNEQFF
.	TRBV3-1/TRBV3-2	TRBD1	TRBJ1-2	TGTGCCAGCAGCCCCGGCTGGACAGGGGAAGCTGGCTACACCTTC	CASSPGWTGEAGYTF
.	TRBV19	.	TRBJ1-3	TGTGCCAGTAGTACCGACAGGCGACAAATCTCTGGAAACACCATATATTTT	CASSTDRRQISGNTIYF
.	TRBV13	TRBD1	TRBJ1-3	TGTGCCAGCAGCTTAGGTACAGGGGCACTTCCTGGAAACACCATATATTTT	CASSLGTGALPGNTIYF
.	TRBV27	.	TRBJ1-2	TGTGCCAGCAGTTTATCTGGCGGGTTGGGTCCCTTGGGGTATGGCTACACCTTC	CASSLSGGLGPLGYGYTF
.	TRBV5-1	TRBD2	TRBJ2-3	TGCGCCAGCAGCTCCGGGACTAGCGGGAGAGTGGGCCGGGATACGCAGTATTTT	CASSSGTSGRVGRDTQYF
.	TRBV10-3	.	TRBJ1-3	TGTGCCATCAGTGGGACGACTGGAAACACCATATATTTT	CAISGTTGNTIYF
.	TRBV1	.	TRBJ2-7	TGCACCACCAGGGGGGTCCCTTCCTACGAGCAGTACTTC	CTTRGVPSYEQYF
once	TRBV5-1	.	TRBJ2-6	TGCGCCAGCAGCTTGAGTACTGGGGCCAACGTCCTGACTTTC	CASSLSTGANVLTF
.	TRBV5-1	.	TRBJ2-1	TGCGCCAGCAACCCGGGACATGGGACCTACAATGAGCAGTTCTTC	CASNPGHGTYNEQFF
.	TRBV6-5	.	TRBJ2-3	TGTGCCAGCAGTTACGGACACCGCGTAGGGACAGATACGCAGTATTTT	CASSYGHRVGTDTQYF